This T cell receptor (beta chain) was retrieved from a study of OX40 agonist ivuxolimab in advanced cancers. Study-level background: Prior checkpoint blockade (anti-PD-1, anti-PD-L1 or anti-CTLA-4) was permitted; less than 45% had it. Study results and limitations: The mean number of expanded clones was higher in CD8+ T cells than in CD4+. The antigens recognized by the expanded peripheral T cells, that is their antigen specificity, were not determined.

In regard to this clone: The target antigen is unknown.

Some clones are missing from TCRdb's copy, which holds only in-frame ones; the method was immunoSEQ multiplex PCR. This table holds tens of thousands of clones, about nine tenths found once. Blood got drawn at baseline, again on cycle 4 day 1, and then on cycle 7 day 1. Germline-derived CDR1 and CDR2 are SGHAT and FQNNGV. V lost 4 bases, J lost 4 bases, and 13 bases lay in between. The CDR3 is 15 residues long. V is TRBV11-2 and J is TRBJ2-2; a weak D match, TRBD2 (7 bases). The sample consisted of CD4+ or CD8+ T cells sorted from blood, taken in a trial of the OX40 agonist ivuxolimab. This TCR was sampled from an adult with an advanced solid tumor such as melanoma, head and neck, liver or kidney cancer. In DNA form, the CDR3 reads TGTGCCAGCAGCTCTCTAGGGGGGGGCACCGGGGAGCTGTTTTTT. It specifies CASSSLGGGTGELFF. Filled out from reference TRBV11-2 and TRBJ2-2, the complete variable domain reads EAGVAQSPRYKIIEKRQSVAFWCNPISGHATLYWYQQILGQGPKLLIQFQNNGVVDDSQLPKDRFSAERLKGVDSTLKIQPAKLEDSAVYLCASSSLGGGTGELFFGEGSRLTVL.